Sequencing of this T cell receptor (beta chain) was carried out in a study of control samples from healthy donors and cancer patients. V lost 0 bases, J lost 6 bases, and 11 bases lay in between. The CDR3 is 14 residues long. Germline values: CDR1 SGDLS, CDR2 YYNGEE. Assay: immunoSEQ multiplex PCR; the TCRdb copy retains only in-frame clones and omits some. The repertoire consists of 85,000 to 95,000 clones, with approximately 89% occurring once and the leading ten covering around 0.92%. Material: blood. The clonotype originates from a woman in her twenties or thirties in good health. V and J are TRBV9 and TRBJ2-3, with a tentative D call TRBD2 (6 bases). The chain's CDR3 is CASSVGGAIDTQYF. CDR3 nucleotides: TGTGCCAGCAGCGTAGGCGGGGCAATTGATACGCAGTATTTT. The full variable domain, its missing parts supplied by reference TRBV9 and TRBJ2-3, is DSGVTQTPKHLITATGQRVTLRCSPRSGDLSVYWYQQSLDQGLQFLIQYYNGEERAKGNILERFSAQQFPDLHSELNLSSLELGDSALYFCASSVGGAIDTQYFGPGTRLTVL.